Presented here are 24 T cell receptor beta chains from one specimen sequenced in a study of cytomegalovirus exposure and HLA in healthy donors (dated by TCRdb to about 2017). Library preparation used the immunoSEQ multiplex PCR assay. Sourced from immuneACCESS, this table was stored by TCRdb with only in-frame sequences that have V and J called. A share of the clones is absent; for the studies checked, an unresolved V gene accounts for under half, and the remainder has no known explanation. The sample records around 200,000 clones, about 80% of which are singletons. Of the sample, around 2.8% is held by the ten largest clones. The source material was PBMCs. All receptors come from a woman younger than 30 in good health and CMV-seropositive.

The J gene is TRBJ2-3, the V gene TRBV7-3, with 9 bases fitting TRBD2. The CDR3 is made up of 18 amino acids. Looked up from germline, CDR1 is SGHTA and CDR2 is FQGTGA. The V gene end was trimmed by 2 bases and the J gene end by 2 bases; junction bases not matched to a gene: 11. The CDR3 loop reads CASSLLPTTSGPTDTQYF. CDR3 nucleotide sequence: TGTGCCAGCAGCTTACTCCCCACGACTAGCGGACCCACAGATACGCAGTATTTT.

V and J are TRBV4-3 and TRBJ2-1; the D gene is possibly TRBD2 (7 bases). There are 15 residues in the CDR3. V shed 1 base and J shed 2 bases, with 9 bases lying between them. Per the germline V gene, CDR1 is LGHNA and CDR2 is YSLEER. The CDR3 region is CASSQGRGPYNEQFF. CDR3 DNA sequence: TGCGCCAGCAGCCAAGGGCGGGGGCCCTACAATGAGCAGTTCTTC.

This rearrangement joins TRBV15 to TRBJ1-2; 8 positions match TRBD1. The CDR3 loop spans 16 amino acids. V shed 0 bases and J 4 bases; nucleotides not matched to a gene: 7. Germline assignment: CDR1 LNHNV and CDR2 YYDKDF (reference sequence). This chain's CDR3 is CATSRDRRQGIYGYTF. CDR3 sequence (DNA): TGTGCCACCAGCAGAGATCGTAGACAGGGGATCTATGGCTACACCTTC.

V is TRBV4-1 and J is TRBJ2-1, with 7 bases identical to TRBD2. CDR1 MGHRA and CDR2 YSYEKL come from the germline V gene. The CDR3 is 16 amino acids. V was pared by 0 bases and J by 4 bases, with 6 bases of the junction left unmatched. CDR3 sequence: CASSQEAKRGYNEQFF. The CDR3, as DNA: TGCGCCAGCAGCCAAGAGGCCAAGCGGGGTTACAATGAGCAGTTCTTC.

V is TRBV11-2 and J is TRBJ2-7; a possible D gene is TRBD1 (5 bases). V was cut by 2 bases and J by 0 bases, with 11 bases left in between. Looked up from germline, CDR1 is SGHAT and CDR2 is FQNNGV. This CDR3 region has 15 residues. In DNA form, the CDR3 reads TGTGCCAGCAGCTTATCTCCGCAGGGCTCCTACGAGCAGTACTTC. This encodes CASSLSPQGSYEQYF.

V is TRBV11-2 and J is TRBJ1-1; D call uncertain. V was trimmed by 4 bases and J by 5 bases, leaving 8 bases between them. The CDR3 is 12 amino acids. CDR1 is SGHAT and CDR2 is FQNNGV in the germline V gene. CDR3 sequence (DNA): TGTGCCAGCAGCTCTAGCTGGACTGAAGCTTTCTTT. This encodes CASSSSWTEAFF. The complete variable domain, with remaining parts taken from reference TRBV11-2 and TRBJ1-1, reads EAGVAQSPRYKIIEKRQSVAFWCNPISGHATLYWYQQILGQGPKLLIQFQNNGVVDDSQLPKDRFSAERLKGVDSTLKIQPAKLEDSAVYLCASSSSWTEAFFGQGTRLTVV.

The chain links TRBV13 to TRBJ2-7; 10 nucleotides match TRBD2. The CDR3 runs to 19 residues. Germline V CDR1 and CDR2: PRHDT, FYEKMQ (reference sequence). V shed 1 base, J shed 1 base, and the junction held 13 bases outside the gene matches. CDR3 DNA: TGTGCCAGCAGCTTAGCGTTTGGGCTAGCGGGGGTACCTTCCTACGAGCAGTACTTC. It is translated as CASSLAFGLAGVPSYEQYF.

The chain employs TRBV9 and TRBJ1-2; D gene uncertain. Germline V lookup: CDR1 SGDLS, CDR2 YYNGEE. The CDR3 is made up of 13 amino acids. The V end was cut by 4 bases, the J end by 1 base, with 8 bases between. The CDR3 DNA sequence: TGTGCCAGCAGCTCCGGGGTTAACTATGGCTACACCTTC. It specifies CASSSGVNYGYTF.

The chain is built from TRBV9 and TRBJ2-5; 7 bases match TRBD2. The length of the CDR3 is 17 residues. V was pared by 0 bases and J by 3 bases, with 11 bases of the junction left unmatched. CDR1 and CDR2 from the germline V gene are SGDLS and YYNGEE. CDR3 coding DNA: TGTGCCAGCAGCGTAGACCCATCGGGACTAACTAAAGAGACCCAGTACTTC. Its protein product is CASSVDPSGLTKETQYF. Supplemented by reference TRBV9 and TRBJ2-5, the full variable domain reads DSGVTQTPKHLITATGQRVTLRCSPRSGDLSVYWYQQSLDQGLQFLIQYYNGEERAKGNILERFSAQQFPDLHSELNLSSLELGDSALYFCASSVDPSGLTKETQYFGPGTRLLVL.

This rearrangement joins TRBV5-1 to TRBJ2-7, with D unclear. The CDR3 has 14 residues. Germline CDR1 reads SGHRS; CDR2 reads YFSETQ. Trimming shortened V by 6 bases and J by 0 bases, and 13 bases separated the two germline ends. CDR3 amino acids: CASTVTFRSYEQYF. Written as DNA, the CDR3 is TGCGCCAGCACGGTGACTTTTCGCTCCTACGAGCAGTACTTC.

The count of this clone is one. The chain carries TRBV5-1 and TRBJ2-2, with 7 bases matching TRBD1. Germline lookup yields CDR1 SGHRS and CDR2 YFSETQ. The trim removed 6 bases at V and 5 bases at J, leaving 10 bases unmatched. This CDR3 is 15 amino acids long. The CDR3 here is CASTTDRVLTGELFF. The CDR3 nucleotides are TGCGCCAGCACTACTGACAGGGTTTTGACCGGGGAGCTGTTTTTT.

As regards this clone: The sample carries other DNA sequences with the same CDR3. Written as DNA, the CDR3 is TGTGCCAGCAGTTACTCGGGAGGGAACTATGGCTACACCTTC. It translates to CASSYSGGNYGYTF. The chain links TRBV6-5 to TRBJ1-2; D gene ambiguous. This CDR3 region has 14 residues. Germline V gene lookup returns CDR1 MNHEY and CDR2 SVGAGI. Trimming cost V 0 bases and J 2 bases, with 7 bases left between them.

This chain links TRBV6-6 with TRBJ1-3; TRBD1 might be the D (6 bases). The CDR3 has 15 residues. In germline, CDR1 is MNHNY, CDR2 SVGAGI (reference sequence). Trimming shortened V by 6 bases and J by 2 bases, and 14 bases separated the two germline ends. CDR3 in amino acids: CASSRDTITGNTIYF. Here the CDR3 DNA reads TGTGCCAGCAGCAGGGACACTATTACTGGAAACACCATATATTTT.

The rearrangement links TRBV27 to TRBJ2-2, with a possible D match to TRBD2 (6 bases). The V end was cut by 5 bases, the J end by 1 base, with 11 bases between. CDR1 and CDR2 from the germline V gene are MNHEY and SMNVEV (reference sequence). CDR3 length: 15 residues. Written as DNA, the CDR3 is TGTGCCAGCAGTGTGGGACTGCTGAACACCGGGGAGCTGTTTTTT. Translated, it gives CASSVGLLNTGELFF.

This chain links TRBV10-2 with TRBJ2-1, with 10 bases that match TRBD2. Unmatched junction bases numbered 14, after V lost 10 bases and J lost 5 bases. CDR3 length: 16 amino acids. The germline CDR1 and CDR2 sequences are WSHSY and SAAADI. This CDR3 reads CATLGSGGAVNNEQFF. CDR3 coding DNA: TGCGCCACCCTCGGGAGCGGGGGGGCCGTCAACAATGAGCAGTTCTTC.

The chain carries TRBV5-4 and TRBJ1-2; 8 nucleotides line up with TRBD1. The CDR3 has 15 amino acids. Trimming removed 3 bases from V and 5 bases from J; junction bases left unmatched: 9. Germline V lookup: CDR1 SGHNT, CDR2 YYREEE (reference sequence). The CDR3 DNA reads as TGTGCCAGCAGCTGGGCAGGGGGCCGGGGTTATGGCTACACCTTC. This codes for CASSWAGGRGYGYTF.

This rearrangement joins TRBV5-1 to TRBJ1-4; D is unresolved. Per germline, CDR1 SGHRS and CDR2 YFSETQ. V was clipped by 5 bases and J by 4 bases, with 12 bases between them. The CDR3 totals 14 residues. The CDR3 spells CASRRADFNEKLFF. The CDR3 DNA reads TGCGCCAGCAGGAGGGCGGACTTTAATGAAAAACTGTTTTTT.

J is TRBJ2-1 and V is TRBV15; 10 positions match TRBD2. Germline CDR1 and CDR2: LNHNV and YYDKDF (reference sequence). V lost 5 bases to trimming and J lost 5 bases; unmatched junction nucleotides: 6. The CDR3 consists of 15 residues. The CDR3 sequence: CATSGSGGGDNEQFF. DNA for the CDR3: TGTGCCACCAGCGGAAGCGGGGGGGGCGACAATGAGCAGTTCTTC.

This chain joins TRBV5-1 and TRBJ2-1, with 10 bases lining up with TRBD2. CDR3 size: 15 residues. The trim removed 4 bases at V and 7 bases at J, leaving 8 bases unmatched. The germline V gene has CDR1 SGHRS and CDR2 YFSETQ. The CDR3, as DNA: TGCGCCAGCAGCCCCAGCGGGGGGGCGACAAATGAGCAGTTCTTC. This translates into CASSPSGGATNEQFF.

The CDR3 bases are TGTGCCAGCAGCTTAGCGCTAACGGGGTACGAGCAGTACTTC. This gives the protein CASSLALTGYEQYF. The gene calls are TRBV7-9 and TRBJ2-7; TRBD2 might be the D (5 bases). The CDR3 has 14 amino acids. CDR1 and CDR2 (germline): SEHNR, FQNEAQ (reference sequence). Trimming left V 0 bases short and J 4 bases short, with 10 bases between. Combining the CDR3 with reference TRBV7-9 and TRBJ2-7 gives the whole variable domain DTGVSQNPRHKITKRGQNVTFRCDPISEHNRLYWYRQTLGQGPEFLTYFQNEAQLEKSRLLSDRFSAERPKGSFSTLEIQRTEQGDSAMYLCASSLALTGYEQYFGPGTRLTVT.

The chain recombines TRBV7-3 with TRBJ2-3; possibly TRBD1 for D (5 bases). The CDR3 length is 17 residues. V was clipped by 4 bases and J by 4 bases, with 21 bases between them. Germline V gene data show CDR1 as SGHTA and CDR2 as FQGTGA. DNA of the CDR3: TGTGCCAGCAGCTCACGCGTAGGGGCTGGTAGAGCAGATACGCAGTATTTT. Encoded protein: CASSSRVGAGRADTQYF. The whole variable domain, remainder taken from reference TRBV7-3 and TRBJ2-3, is GAGVSQTPSNKVTEKGKYVELRCDPISGHTALYWYRQSLGQGPEFLIYFQGTGAADDSGLPNDRFFAVRPEGSVSTLKIQRTERGDSAVYLCASSSRVGAGRADTQYFGPGTRLTVL.

The chain joins TRBV5-6 to TRBJ1-2, with TRBD1 as a possible D gene (6 bases). The CDR3 has 15 residues. From germline, CDR1 is SGHDT and CDR2 YYEEEE. V lost 2 bases, J lost 6 bases, and 17 bases lay in between. The CDR3 is CASSFRHPQGNGYTF. CDR3 nucleotide sequence: TGTGCCAGCAGCTTCCGTCACCCACAGGGCAATGGCTACACCTTC.

V and J are TRBV6-5 and TRBJ1-4, with 8 positions matching TRBD1. This CDR3 is built from 13 residues. Germline values: CDR1 MNHEY, CDR2 SVGAGI. After removal of 6 bases from V and 7 bases from J, the junction contained 4 bases not matched to a gene. Here the CDR3 reads CASRTGAREKLFF. The CDR3 bases are TGTGCCAGCAGGACAGGGGCACGTGAAAAACTGTTTTTT.

The V gene is TRBV7-9, the J gene TRBJ2-7, with no clear D. The CDR3 covers 11 residues. In germline, CDR1 is SEHNR, CDR2 FQNEAQ (reference sequence). The V and J ends lost 4 bases and 6 bases respectively, with 7 bases between them. This chain's CDR3 is CASSSSGEQYF. CDR3 in DNA: TGTGCCAGCAGCTCCTCGGGCGAGCAGTACTTC. The complete variable domain, with remaining parts taken from reference TRBV7-9 and TRBJ2-7, reads DTGVSQNPRHKITKRGQNVTFRCDPISEHNRLYWYRQTLGQGPEFLTYFQNEAQLEKSRLLSDRFSAERPKGSFSTLEIQRTEQGDSAMYLCASSSSGEQYFGPGTRLTVT.